This TCR beta chain emerged from a study of cytomegalovirus exposure and HLA in healthy donors. The primer mix had 60 Vbeta and 13 Jbeta primers. Assay used: immunoSEQ multiplex PCR; TCRdb lists only in-frame clones, some missing. The table lists more than 95,000 clones, over 65% of them singletons. Germline CDR1 is MGHRA and CDR2 is YSYEKL. The CDR3 spans 19 residues. After removal of 0 bases from V and 5 bases from J, the junction contained 18 bases not matched to a gene. Sequencing was done on a sample of PBMCs. The sequence derives from a woman in her thirties or forties in good health and CMV-seronegative. This chain connects TRBV4-1 to TRBJ2-5; 7 nucleotides align to TRBD1. The CDR3 DNA reads TGCGCCAGCAGCCAAGACGGGGCTAAACAGGGGCAGGGGGTCGAGACCCAGTACTTC. It codes for CASSQDGAKQGQGVETQYF.